These 21 T cell receptor beta chains came from one sample sequenced in a study of blood T cell repertoires in COVID-19. Repertoires were generated with immunoSEQ multiplex PCR, while TCRdb's copy carries only in-frame clones and drops some. The table has about 160,000 clones, roughly 72% seen once; the top ten hold approximately 3.7%. Sample: peripheral blood. These receptors were obtained from a woman older than 75 with acute or convalescent COVID-19.

The chain is built from TRBV5-8 and TRBJ1-5; unclear D gene. Trimming shortened V by 0 bases and J by 3 bases, and 7 bases separated the two germline ends. CDR1 is SGHTS and CDR2 is YDEGEE in the germline V gene. The CDR3 consists of 14 residues. The CDR3 sequence is CASSLGQFNQPQHF. CDR3 nucleotides: TGTGCCAGCAGCTTGGGGCAGTTCAATCAGCCCCAGCATTTT.

This clone was seen once. V usage is TRBV6-5 and J usage is TRBJ1-1; the D gene is possibly TRBD1 (5 bases). Trimming removed 7 bases at V and 6 bases at J, with 21 bases between. The CDR3 sequence is 15 residues long. Germline CDR1 and CDR2: MNHEY and SVGAGI. The CDR3 spells CASKKPGRGEPEAFF. The CDR3 DNA reads TGTGCCAGCAAAAAGCCGGGACGGGGGGAGCCTGAAGCTTTCTTT.

The chain couples TRBV6-5 to TRBJ2-2; D unclear. The CDR3 covers 13 residues. The germline V gene encodes CDR1 MNHEY and CDR2 SVGAGI. Trimming pared 2 bases from V and 6 bases from J, leaving 7 bases between. The DNA of the CDR3 is TGTGCCAGCAGTTACCTAGTCGCCGGGGAGCTGTTTTTT. Translated, it gives CASSYLVAGELFF.

The V and J genes are TRBV9 and TRBJ1-3, with D tentatively TRBD1 (6 bases). The V end was cut by 0 bases, the J end by 2 bases, with 15 bases between. Per the germline V gene, CDR1 is SGDLS and CDR2 is YYNGEE. The CDR3 extends over 17 amino acids. CDR3 nucleotides: TGTGCCAGCAGCGTAGGTGTGGTTGGGACACCTGGAAACACCATATATTTT. Translating gives CASSVGVVGTPGNTIYF. The full variable domain, in which reference TRBV9 and TRBJ1-3 provide the parts outside the CDR3, is DSGVTQTPKHLITATGQRVTLRCSPRSGDLSVYWYQQSLDQGLQFLIQYYNGEERAKGNILERFSAQQFPDLHSELNLSSLELGDSALYFCASSVGVVGTPGNTIYFGEGSWLTVV.

The table lists this clone with a few counts. V usage is TRBV7-9 and J usage is TRBJ2-1; 10 positions agree with TRBD1. Unmatched junction bases numbered 8, after V lost 4 bases and J lost 2 bases. This CDR3 is built from 17 residues. CDR1 and CDR2 (germline): SEHNR, FQNEAQ (reference sequence). CDR3 amino acids: CASSWETGTGAYNEQFF. The CDR3 DNA is TGTGCCAGCAGCTGGGAAACCGGGACAGGGGCCTACAATGAGCAGTTCTTC.

This clone was counted between two and nine times. The genes are TRBV7-9 and TRBJ2-2; TRBD2 might be the D (5 bases). The CDR3 covers 16 residues. CDR1 and CDR2 (germline): SEHNR, FQNEAQ (reference sequence). Trimming stripped 10 bases from V and 4 bases from J, with 22 bases between. The CDR3 reads CATGGPLHRGTGELFF. CDR3 nucleotide sequence: TGTGCCACGGGTGGACCTCTACACCGGGGCACCGGGGAGCTGTTTTTT.

The chain couples TRBV2 to TRBJ2-7; TRBD2 matches 9 bases. The CDR3 runs 11 residues. V was pared by 11 bases and J by 7 bases, with 6 bases of the junction left unmatched. CDR1 and CDR2 from the germline V gene are SNHLY and FYNNEI. The CDR3 DNA reads TGTGCCTCAAGCCTAGCGGGGGAGCAGTACTTC. This sequence encodes CASSLAGEQYF.

This clone was observed a single time. The J gene is TRBJ2-3, the V gene TRBV15; weak D call: TRBD2 (5 bases). In germline, CDR1 is LNHNV, CDR2 YYDKDF (reference sequence). Trimming left V 3 bases short and J 2 bases short, with 9 bases between. CDR3 length: 14 amino acids. CDR3 amino acids: CATSRDGITDTQYF. CDR3 bases: TGTGCCACCAGCAGGGACGGGATCACAGATACGCAGTATTTT.

V and J are TRBV9 and TRBJ2-5; D is undetermined. Germline CDR1 is SGDLS and CDR2 is YYNGEE. The CDR3 contains 11 residues. V lost 10 bases to trimming and J lost 5 bases, with 12 bases between them. The CDR3 reads CAGFLRETQYF. In nucleotides, the CDR3 is TGTGCCGGGTTTTTGAGGGAGACCCAGTACTTC.

The chain has TRBV6-4 and TRBJ2-2, with TRBD1 matching 9 bases. CDR1 and CDR2 (germline): MRHNA, SNTAGT. The CDR3 totals 14 residues. V trimming: 6 bases; J trimming: 6 bases; junction bases outside the gene matches: 5. The CDR3 nucleotides are TGTGCCAGCAGCACAGGGGGCAGGGCCGGGGAGCTGTTTTTT. Protein product: CASSTGGRAGELFF.

The chain is built from TRBV3-1 (or the pseudogene TRBV3-2) and TRBJ1-2, with 7 nucleotides matching TRBD1. The V and J ends lost 5 bases and 7 bases, in that order; junction bases with no gene match: 10. The germline V gene has CDR1 LGHDT and CDR2 YNNKEL (reference sequence). This CDR3 is built from 14 residues. CDR3 bases: TGTGCCAGCAGCTTTTCCAACAGGGGTGGTGGCTACACCTTC. Translating gives CASSFSNRGGGYTF.

The chain combines TRBV5-1 with TRBJ1-1; TRBD1 is a possible D gene (5 bases). This CDR3 comprises 15 residues. The germline V and J ends were trimmed by 1 base and 2 bases, with 12 bases remaining between them. The germline gives CDR1 SGHRS, CDR2 YFSETQ. The DNA for the CDR3 is TGCGCCAGCAGCTTGCAGGGCACCGACAACACTGAAGCTTTCTTT. It codes for CASSLQGTDNTEAFF.

The gene calls are TRBV18 and TRBJ2-1; 9 bases line up with TRBD2. Looked up from germline, CDR1 is KGHSH and CDR2 is LQKENI. The ends lost 2 bases at V and 5 bases at J; junction bases unmatched: 1. The CDR3 extends over 14 amino acids. The CDR3 is CASSPRLADNEQFF. In nucleotides, the CDR3 is TGTGCCAGCTCACCAAGACTAGCGGACAATGAGCAGTTCTTC.

The chain combines TRBV7-9 with TRBJ1-1; 8 bases map to TRBD1. CDR3 length: 13 amino acids. Germline V gene data show CDR1 as SEHNR and CDR2 as FQNEAQ (reference sequence). Trimming cost V 7 bases and J 7 bases; bases outside gene matches: 8. The CDR3 nucleotides are TGTGCCAGCACCCAAGACAGGGGTGATGAAGCTTTCTTT. This sequence encodes CASTQDRGDEAFF.

V usage is TRBV7-9 and J usage is TRBJ2-1; D not resolved. The germline V gene encodes CDR1 SEHNR and CDR2 FQNEAQ (reference sequence). The germline V and J ends were trimmed by 5 bases and 7 bases, with 18 bases remaining between them. The CDR3 has 15 residues. The CDR3 sequence is CASSTRPPSGNEQFF. CDR3 nucleotide sequence: TGTGCCAGCAGCACCCGCCCTCCCAGTGGTAATGAGCAGTTCTTC.

V usage is TRBV6-6 and J usage is TRBJ2-7; TRBD1 agrees at 7 bases. The germline V gene encodes CDR1 MNHNY and CDR2 SVGAGI (reference sequence). This CDR3 is 15 amino acids long. With V trimmed by 0 bases and J by 7 bases, 9 bases remained unmatched. CDR3 sequence (DNA): TGTGCCAGCAGTTACTCTGGACAGGCTCTCAGAGAGCAGTACTTC. Protein sequence: CASSYSGQALREQYF.

The V and J genes are TRBV9 and TRBJ1-6, with TRBD1 matching 7 bases. CDR1 SGDLS and CDR2 YYNGEE come from the germline V gene. J lost 5 bases, V lost 3 bases, and 8 bases had no gene match. This CDR3 region has 16 residues. The CDR3 coding sequence is TGTGCCAGCAGCGATCAAGGGGGCCAAAATAATTCACCCCTCCACTTT. Amino acids: CASSDQGGQNNSPLHF. Based on the CDR3 plus reference TRBV9 and TRBJ1-6, the full variable domain is DSGVTQTPKHLITATGQRVTLRCSPRSGDLSVYWYQQSLDQGLQFLIQYYNGEERAKGNILERFSAQQFPDLHSELNLSSLELGDSALYFCASSDQGGQNNSPLHFGNGTRLTVT.

V and J are TRBV3-1 (or the pseudogene TRBV3-2) and TRBJ1-1, with TRBD1 matching over 8 bases. V lost 3 bases and J lost 1; bases outside the gene matches: 4. The CDR3 sequence is 15 residues long. CDR1 is LGHDT, CDR2 YNNKEL, per germline (reference sequence). In nucleotides, the CDR3 is TGTGCCAGCAGCCAGGAAGGGACAGGGAACACTGAAGCTTTCTTT. It encodes CASSQEGTGNTEAFF.

The chain recombines TRBV6-5 with TRBJ1-2; TRBD1 agrees at 9 bases. The CDR3 totals 14 residues. Trimming at V came to 6 bases and at J to 8 bases, leaving 10 bases not matched to a gene. Germline V gene lookup returns CDR1 MNHEY and CDR2 SVGAGI. CDR3 sequence: CASRPPGQGHGYTF. The CDR3 nucleotides read TGTGCCAGCAGGCCTCCGGGACAGGGTCACGGCTACACCTTC.

The chain recombines TRBV7-2 with TRBJ1-3, with 9 bases lining up with TRBD1. Trimming cost V 6 bases and J 6 bases; bases outside gene matches: 9. CDR1 SGHTA and CDR2 FQGNSA come from the germline V gene. The CDR3 covers 15 residues. The CDR3 nucleotides read TGTGCCAGCAGTTCCTTAGGGACAGGGAAAAACACCATATATTTT. Its protein product is CASSSLGTGKNTIYF.

This chain connects TRBV9 to TRBJ1-1; D might be TRBD1 (5 bases). This CDR3 comprises 12 residues. Trimming left V 7 bases short and J 1 base short, with 8 bases between. Germline CDR1 reads SGDLS; CDR2 reads YYNGEE. This CDR3 is CASRRANTEAFF. The DNA of the CDR3 is TGTGCCAGCCGCAGGGCGAACACTGAAGCTTTCTTT. The variable domain in full, with the rest retrieved from reference TRBV9 and TRBJ1-1, is DSGVTQTPKHLITATGQRVTLRCSPRSGDLSVYWYQQSLDQGLQFLIQYYNGEERAKGNILERFSAQQFPDLHSELNLSSLELGDSALYFCASRRANTEAFFGQGTRLTVV.